Following are 22 T cell receptor beta chains from one sample sequenced in a study of identical twins. TCRdb used MiXCR to reprocess the 5' RACE reads, holding one entry per CDR3 protein. The table lists about 1.7 million distinct CDR3 sequences, around 33% of them singletons. Sequencing was done on a sample of cord blood. Source of these receptors: a newborn girl in good health.

The V gene is TRBV20-1, the J gene TRBJ2-7, with TRBD2 matching over 8 bases. The CDR3 is 16 residues long. Germline V gene data show CDR1 as DFQATT and CDR2 as SNEGSKA (reference sequence). In nucleotides, the CDR3 is TGCAGCCCCGGGCTGTTTCAGGGACTAGTCTCCTACGAGCAGTACTTC. Its translation: CSPGLFQGLVSYEQYF.

The rearrangement uses TRBV27 and TRBJ2-5, with TRBD1 matching over 7 bases. J lost 5 bases, V lost 3 bases, and 12 bases had no gene match. The CDR3 contains 16 residues. The germline V gene has CDR1 MNHEY and CDR2 SMNVEV (reference sequence). The CDR3 DNA is TGTGCCAGCAGTTTCTCCCTTTCGAGGGGGCGGGAGACCCAGTACTTC. The encoded protein is CASSFSLSRGRETQYF.

The J gene is TRBJ1-1, the V gene TRBV20-1; the D is unclear. Germline CDR1 is DFQATT and CDR2 is SNEGSKA (reference sequence). CDR3 size: 11 residues. V lost 3 bases and J 3 bases, leaving 5 bases between the germline ends. The CDR3 is CSASWYTEAFF. DNA of the CDR3: TGCAGTGCTAGTTGGTACACTGAAGCTTTCTTT.

V gene TRBV6-6 combines with J gene TRBJ2-1; D is unclear. Germline-derived CDR1 and CDR2 are MNHNY and SVGAGI (reference sequence). The CDR3 is made up of 11 amino acids. Trimming shortened V by 6 bases and J by 13 bases, and 13 bases separated the two germline ends. The CDR3 coding sequence is TGTGCCAGCAGCCTTGACGAGACCCAGTTCTTC. Amino acid sequence: CASSLDETQFF.

The chain combines TRBV20-1 with TRBJ2-7; TRBD2 might be the D (5 bases). Looked up from germline, CDR1 is DFQATT and CDR2 is SNEGSKA (reference sequence). The CDR3 has 14 residues. Trimming left V 3 bases short and J 2 bases short, with 14 bases between. The CDR3 sequence is CSARDGKRAYEQYF. The CDR3, as DNA: TGCAGTGCTAGGGACGGGAAGAGGGCCTACGAGCAGTACTTC.

This clonotype was picked up a small number of times. The CDR3 DNA reads as TGTGCCAGCAGTTACCCAAGCGGGAGGGCCTACGAGCAGTACTTC. Translation: CASSYPSGRAYEQYF. This chain joins TRBV6-2 or TRBV6-3 and TRBJ2-7; 10 nucleotides line up with TRBD2. In germline, CDR1 is MNHEY, CDR2 SVGEGT. Trimming cost V 2 bases and J 2 bases; bases outside gene matches: 3. This CDR3 has 15 amino acids.

This clonotype was seen a few times. V is TRBV25-1 and J is TRBJ1-2; 7 positions match TRBD1. The CDR3 consists of 13 residues. Germline loops: CDR1 MGHDK, CDR2 SYGVNS. J gave up 4 bases and V 1 base, and 0 bases lay outside the gene matches. The chain's CDR3 is CASSEWDSYGYTF. The CDR3 DNA follows: TGTGCCAGCAGTGAATGGGACAGCTATGGCTACACCTTC.

J is TRBJ1-5 and V is TRBV4-2; 7 nucleotides line up with TRBD1. The germline V gene has CDR1 LGHNA and CDR2 YNFKEQ. Unmatched junction bases numbered 8, after V lost 1 base and J lost 2 bases. This CDR3 spans 17 amino acids. CDR3 nucleotides: TGTGCCAGCAGCCAAGGATCCACAGGGGATCGCAATCAGCCCCAGCATTTT. Its translation: CASSQGSTGDRNQPQHF.

This clonotype was seen a few times. The chain is built from TRBV28 and TRBJ1-1; D uncertain. CDR1 is MDHEN and CDR2 is SYDVKM in the germline V gene. This CDR3 has 16 residues. Trimming shortened V by 2 bases and J by 1 base, and 14 bases separated the two germline ends. CDR3 in amino acids: CASSLNPGRRNTEAFF. CDR3 nucleotide sequence: TGTGCCAGCAGTTTAAACCCAGGAAGGAGGAACACTGAAGCTTTCTTT.

This clonotype was counted ten times or more. J is TRBJ2-4 and V is TRBV5-1, with TRBD2 matching 8 bases. The CDR3 sequence is 17 residues long. V lost 4 bases, J lost 5 bases, and 14 bases stayed unmatched. Germline V gives CDR1 SGHRS, CDR2 YFSETQ. The chain's CDR3 is CASSPIVRAGEQNIQYF. DNA of the CDR3: TGCGCCAGCAGCCCAATCGTCCGAGCGGGAGAGCAAAACATTCAGTACTTC.

V and J are TRBV28 and TRBJ2-2; TRBD2 matches 12 bases. In germline, CDR1 is MDHEN, CDR2 SYDVKM. This CDR3 has 18 amino acids. V trimming: 3 bases; J trimming: 4 bases; junction bases outside the gene matches: 9. The CDR3 DNA follows: TGTGCCAGCAGTTTGCGGCTAGCGGGAGGGCCGGGCACCGGGGAGCTGTTTTTT. Translating it yields CASSLRLAGGPGTGELFF.

The rearrangement uses TRBV5-8 and TRBJ1-1; 7 bases align to TRBD1. The V gene's germline CDR1 is SGHTS and CDR2 YDEGEE. There are 17 residues in the CDR3. Trimming at V came to 1 base and at J to 6 bases, leaving 15 bases not matched to a gene. DNA for the CDR3: TGTGCCAGCAGCTTGCTCTTCGGCGGCAGGGGGTACGCTGAAGCTTTCTTT. It specifies CASSLLFGGRGYAEAFF.

Ten or more counts support this clonotype. J is TRBJ2-3 and V is TRBV12-3 or TRBV12-4, with 9 bases lining up with TRBD2. This CDR3 has 15 residues. V shed 6 bases and J 3 bases; nucleotides not matched to a gene: 7. The DNA for the CDR3 is TGTGCCAGCAGACCGGGACTAGCATCGACAGATACGCAGTATTTT. Its translation is CASRPGLASTDTQYF.

This clonotype appeared a single time. This chain links TRBV7-2 with TRBJ2-7; D is possibly TRBD2 (5 bases). The CDR3 runs to 14 residues. Germline CDR1 reads SGHTA; CDR2 reads FQGNSA. V was trimmed by 2 bases and J by 7 bases, leaving 15 bases between them. The CDR3 DNA follows: TGTGCCAGCAGCTTAAAAAGTAGCGACAATGAGCAGTACTTC. It encodes CASSLKSSDNEQYF.

The table lists this clonotype with a few counts. The chain has TRBV2 and TRBJ1-2; 7 nucleotides match TRBD1. The CDR3 totals 15 residues. Germline V gene sequence: CDR1 SNHLY, CDR2 FYNNEI. V trimming: 6 bases; J trimming: 5 bases; junction bases outside the gene matches: 12. The CDR3: CASRWFGTAEYGYTF. As DNA, the CDR3 is TGTGCCAGCAGGTGGTTCGGGACAGCCGAGTATGGCTACACCTTC.

This rearrangement joins TRBV6-2 or TRBV6-3 to TRBJ2-5; weak D call: TRBD1 (5 bases). This CDR3 comprises 17 residues. V lost 0 bases and J lost 11, with 25 bases in between. Germline V gene data show CDR1 as MNHEY and CDR2 as SVGEGT. The chain's CDR3 is CASSYSGKGLPLSEQYF. In DNA form, the CDR3 reads TGTGCCAGCAGTTACTCGGGGAAGGGGCTACCCCTGAGTGAGCAGTACTTC.

Only a few counts were recorded for this clonotype. The V call is TRBV3-1, the J call TRBJ2-1; 9 bases are a match to TRBD2. J lost 9 bases, V lost 6 bases, and 18 bases had no gene match. The CDR3 consists of 17 residues. Germline V gene sequence: CDR1 LGHDT, CDR2 YNNKEL (reference sequence). The CDR3 nucleotides read TGTGCCAGCAGTCCAGTTGTGGGTAGCGGGAGAATGATTGAGCAGTTCTTC. Translation gives CASSPVVGSGRMIEQFF.

This clonotype was detected a few times. The chain joins TRBV2 to TRBJ2-5, with D perhaps assigned TRBD1 or TRBD2 (5 bases each). CDR1 and CDR2 (germline): SNHLY, FYNNEI. V was trimmed by 6 bases and J by 2 bases, leaving 13 bases between them. This CDR3 region has 14 residues. The CDR3 loop is CASSRGEGQETQYF. DNA of the CDR3: TGTGCCAGCAGCCGAGGCGAGGGGCAAGAGACCCAGTACTTC.

This clonotype was found a few times. V and J are TRBV11-3 and TRBJ2-1; TRBD2 aligns across 8 bases. V shed 7 bases, J shed 5 bases, and the junction held 16 bases outside the gene matches. Germline values: CDR1 SGHNT, CDR2 YENEEA. The CDR3 is 17 residues long. The CDR3 nucleotides read TGTGCCAGCACCTTCACCCGGTGGGGACTAGGGCACAATGAGCAGTTCTTC. Translated: CASTFTRWGLGHNEQFF.

The V call is TRBV5-1, the J call TRBJ2-7, with TRBD1 identical over 7 bases. V lost 4 bases, J lost 7 bases, and 8 bases stayed unmatched. Germline CDR1 reads SGHRS; CDR2 reads YFSETQ. The CDR3 is made up of 13 amino acids. This CDR3 reads CASSMGTVDEQYF. For the CDR3, the DNA is TGCGCCAGCAGCATGGGGACAGTTGATGAGCAGTACTTC.

This chain joins TRBV2 and TRBJ1-4; D unresolved. This CDR3 has 14 residues. From germline, CDR1 is SNHLY and CDR2 FYNNEI. Trimming stripped 6 bases from V and 7 bases from J, with 15 bases between. CDR3 in amino acids: CASRNPRSPEKLFF. Written as DNA, the CDR3 is TGTGCCAGCAGGAACCCCCGGAGTCCTGAAAAACTGTTTTTT.

The chain couples TRBV6-1 to TRBJ1-5; D is possibly TRBD1 (6 bases). Germline CDR1 reads MNHNS; CDR2 reads SASEGT. V lost 7 bases and J 7 bases, leaving 23 bases between the germline ends. The CDR3 contains 16 residues. CDR3 amino acids: CASTDSWGGTWQPQHF. DNA for the CDR3: TGTGCCAGCACCGACTCTTGGGGGGGCACGTGGCAGCCCCAGCATTTT.